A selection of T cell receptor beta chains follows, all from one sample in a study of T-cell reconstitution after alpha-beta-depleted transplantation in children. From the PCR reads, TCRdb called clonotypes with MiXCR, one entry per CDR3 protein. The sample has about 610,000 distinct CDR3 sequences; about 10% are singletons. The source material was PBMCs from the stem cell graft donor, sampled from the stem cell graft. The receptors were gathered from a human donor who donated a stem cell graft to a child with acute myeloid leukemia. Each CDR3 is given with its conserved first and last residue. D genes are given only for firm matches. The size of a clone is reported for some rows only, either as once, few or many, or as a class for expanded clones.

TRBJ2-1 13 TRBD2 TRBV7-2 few TGTGCCAGCAGTCCGACCTTAGCGGGAGTGGCGTTCTTC CASSPTLAGVAFF
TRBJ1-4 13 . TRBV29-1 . TGCAGCGTTGAAGGACAGGCCAATGAAAAACTGTTTTTT CSVEGQANEKLFF
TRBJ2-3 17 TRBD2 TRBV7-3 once TGTGCCAGCAGCCCGACGCTTGGCGGGAGAAGCCCAGATACGCAGTATTTT CASSPTLGGRSPDTQYF
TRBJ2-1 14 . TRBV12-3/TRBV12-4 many TGTGCCAGCAGTTTCGGGAGAGGGGATAGTGAGCAGTTCTTC CASSFGRGDSEQFF
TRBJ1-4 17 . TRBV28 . TGTGCCAGCAGTTTAGCCCCGGCCGCGGGGCCTGATGAAAAACTGTTTTTT CASSLAPAAGPDEKLFF
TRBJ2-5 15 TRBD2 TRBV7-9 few TGTGCCAGCAGCAGGCTAGCGGGGGCCCAAGAGACCCAGTACTTC CASSRLAGAQETQYF
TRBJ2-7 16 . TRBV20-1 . TGCTGTGCTAGGGCTAACTACGGGGAAAAGCCCAGGTGGCAGTACTTC CCARANYGEKPRWQYF
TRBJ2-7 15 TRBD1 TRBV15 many TGTGCCACCAGCACTTCGACAGGGGGATCCTACGAGCAGTACTTC CATSTSTGGSYEQYF
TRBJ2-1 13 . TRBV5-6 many TGTGCCAGCAGCTTGGTGGCAGGGAATGAGCAGTTCTTC CASSLVAGNEQFF
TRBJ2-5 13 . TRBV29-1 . TGCAGTCACGCCTCGCGACGGTCCGCGACCCAGTACTTC CSHASRRSATQYF
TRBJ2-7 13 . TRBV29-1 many TGCAGCGTGGCGGGACTGTCCAAGGACGAGCAGTACTTC CSVAGLSKDEQYF
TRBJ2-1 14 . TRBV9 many TGTGCCAGCAGCCCCGTCCAGCGGACGAATGAGCAGTTCTTC CASSPVQRTNEQFF
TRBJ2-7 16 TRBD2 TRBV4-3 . TGCGCCAGCAGCCAAGGCGCAGCGGGAGGACTGCACGAGCAGTACTTC CASSQGAAGGLHEQYF
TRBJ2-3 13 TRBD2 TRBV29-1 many TGCAGCGTTGTGGGACTAGGCCCAGATACGCAGTATTTT CSVVGLGPDTQYF
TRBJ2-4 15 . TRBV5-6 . TGTGCCAGCAGCTTGTACGGGACTTCAAAAAACATTCAGTACTTC CASSLYGTSKNIQYF